This T cell receptor beta chain came from a study of blood T cell repertoires in COVID-19. The wider study: PBMCs, B-cell-depleted T cells, or T cells provided the cDNA or gDNA that made up the material.

In the authors' workflow: Estimation of nucleated cell counts relied on the amplification of reference gene primers. Profiled with immunoSEQ multiplex PCR; TCRdb holds only in-frame clones, not every one. The V and J calls and clone size come from that table; D and trimming were worked out from the DNA. The sample carries about 300,000 clones, 65% to 90% recorded once. Cohort 3 donors were reported recovered after two negative PCRs, clearance, or symptom resolution. The germline CDR1 and CDR2 sequences are SQVTM and ANQGSEA. The CDR3 has 13 residues. V dropped 1 base and J dropped 2 bases, with 8 bases sitting between them.

Sequencing was done on a sample of PBMCs or T cells enriched from blood (not recorded which). This chain uses TRBV29-1 with TRBJ1-2; D not certain. The TCR was taken from a woman under 30 who had recovered from COVID-19. The CDR3 region has the DNA TGCAGCGTTGAAGCGGAGGAGAACTATGGCTACACCTTC. Translating gives CSVEAEENYGYTF.